This record looks at one T cell receptor (beta chain) sequence and its context. The data belong to a study of monozygotic twins with cystic fibrosis. V lost 4 bases, J lost 5 bases, and 5 bases stayed unmatched. Germline assignment: CDR1 SGHRS and CDR2 YFSETQ. The CDR3 consists of 14 residues. Sequenced by immunoSEQ multiplex PCR; TCRdb stores in-frame clones only, minus some. The sample has some 33,000 clones, about 90% seen once. V gene TRBV5-1 combines with J gene TRBJ2-7; TRBD1 agrees at 11 bases. The specimen sequenced was blood. The source is a boy aged 2-15 years with cystic fibrosis. Written as DNA, the CDR3 is TGCGCCAGCAGCGACCAGGGACAGGGGGACGAGCAGTACTTC. It translates to CASSDQGQGDEQYF.